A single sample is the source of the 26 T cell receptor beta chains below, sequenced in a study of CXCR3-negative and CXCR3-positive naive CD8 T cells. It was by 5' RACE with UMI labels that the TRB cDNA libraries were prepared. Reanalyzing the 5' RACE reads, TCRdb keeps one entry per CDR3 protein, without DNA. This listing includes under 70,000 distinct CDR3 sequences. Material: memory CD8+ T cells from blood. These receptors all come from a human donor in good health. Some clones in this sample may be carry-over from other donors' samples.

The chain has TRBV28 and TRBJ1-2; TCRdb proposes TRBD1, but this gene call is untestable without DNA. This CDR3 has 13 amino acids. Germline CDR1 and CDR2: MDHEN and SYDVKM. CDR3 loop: CASSRPGKGGYTF.

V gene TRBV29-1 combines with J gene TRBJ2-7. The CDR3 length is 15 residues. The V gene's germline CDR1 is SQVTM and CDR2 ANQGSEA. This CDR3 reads CSVEEGSGMPYEQYF.

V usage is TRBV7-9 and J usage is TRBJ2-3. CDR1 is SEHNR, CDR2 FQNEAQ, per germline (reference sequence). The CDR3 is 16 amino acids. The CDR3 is CASSFVFGSSTDTQYF.

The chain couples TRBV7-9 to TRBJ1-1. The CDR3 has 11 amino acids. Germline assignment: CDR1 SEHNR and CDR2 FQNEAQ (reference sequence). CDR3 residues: CASSSPDEAFF. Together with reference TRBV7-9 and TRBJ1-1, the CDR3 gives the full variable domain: DTGVSQNPRHKITKRGQNVTFRCDPISEHNRLYWYRQTLGQGPEFLTYFQNEAQLEKSRLLSDRFSAERPKGSFSTLEIQRTEQGDSAMYLCASSSPDEAFFGQGTRLTVV.

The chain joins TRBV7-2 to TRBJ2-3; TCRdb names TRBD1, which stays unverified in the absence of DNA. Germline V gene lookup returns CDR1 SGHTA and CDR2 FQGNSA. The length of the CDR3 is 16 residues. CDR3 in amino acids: CASSLVAGAVSDTQYF.

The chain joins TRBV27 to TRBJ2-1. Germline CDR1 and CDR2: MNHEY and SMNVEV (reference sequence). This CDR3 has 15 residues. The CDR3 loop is CASTRTLGSYNEQFF.

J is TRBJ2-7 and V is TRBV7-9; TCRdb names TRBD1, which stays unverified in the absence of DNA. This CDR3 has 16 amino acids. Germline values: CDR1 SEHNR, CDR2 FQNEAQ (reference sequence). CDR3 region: CASSPRTGLLSYEQYF.

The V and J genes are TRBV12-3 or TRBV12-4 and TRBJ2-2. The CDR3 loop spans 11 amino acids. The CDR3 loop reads CASRNTGELFF.

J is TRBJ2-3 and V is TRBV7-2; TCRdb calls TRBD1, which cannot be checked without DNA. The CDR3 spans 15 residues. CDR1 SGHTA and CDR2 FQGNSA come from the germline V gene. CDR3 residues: CATTSGGTLTDTQYF.

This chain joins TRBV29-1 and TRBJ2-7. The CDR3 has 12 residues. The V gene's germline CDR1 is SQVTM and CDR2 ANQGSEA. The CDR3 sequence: CSVRRGVYEQYF.

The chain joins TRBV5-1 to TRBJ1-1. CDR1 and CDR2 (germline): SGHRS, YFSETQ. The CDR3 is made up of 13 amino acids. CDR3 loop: CASSWGRGTEAFF.

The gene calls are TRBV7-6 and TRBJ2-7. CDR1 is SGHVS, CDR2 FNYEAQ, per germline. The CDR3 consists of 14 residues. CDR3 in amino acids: CASSSAGRSYEQYF.

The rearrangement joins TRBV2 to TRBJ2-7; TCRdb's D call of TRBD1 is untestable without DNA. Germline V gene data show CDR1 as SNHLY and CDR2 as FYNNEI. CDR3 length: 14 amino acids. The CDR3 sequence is CASSEWGGGDEQYF.

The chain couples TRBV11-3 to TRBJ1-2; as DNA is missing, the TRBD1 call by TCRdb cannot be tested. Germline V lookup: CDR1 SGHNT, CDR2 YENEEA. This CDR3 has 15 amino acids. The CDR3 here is CASSLAAGSDYGYTF.

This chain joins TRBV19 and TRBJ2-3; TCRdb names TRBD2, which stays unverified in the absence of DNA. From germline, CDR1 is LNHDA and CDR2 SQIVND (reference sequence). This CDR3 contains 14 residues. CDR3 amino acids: CASSGDSSTDTQYF.

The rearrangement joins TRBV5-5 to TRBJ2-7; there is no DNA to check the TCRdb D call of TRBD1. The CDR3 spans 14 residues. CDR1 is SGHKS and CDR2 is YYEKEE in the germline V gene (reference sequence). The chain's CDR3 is CASSPGTDPREQYF.

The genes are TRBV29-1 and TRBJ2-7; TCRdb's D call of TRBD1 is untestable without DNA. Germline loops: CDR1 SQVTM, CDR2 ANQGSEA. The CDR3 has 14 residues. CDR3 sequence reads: CSVETGGRPYEQYF.

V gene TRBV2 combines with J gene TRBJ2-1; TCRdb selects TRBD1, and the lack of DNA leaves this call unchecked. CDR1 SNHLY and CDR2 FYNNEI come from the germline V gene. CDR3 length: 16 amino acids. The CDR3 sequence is CASSDHRPNSYNEQFF.

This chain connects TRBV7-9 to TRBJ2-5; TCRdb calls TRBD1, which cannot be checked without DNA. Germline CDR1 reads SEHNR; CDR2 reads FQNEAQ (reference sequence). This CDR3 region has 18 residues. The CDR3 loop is CASSLGYGRGDDLETQYF.

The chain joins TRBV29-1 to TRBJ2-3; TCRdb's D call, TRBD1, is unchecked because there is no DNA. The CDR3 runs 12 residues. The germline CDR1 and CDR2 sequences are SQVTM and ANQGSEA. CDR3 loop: CSVDRGADTQYF.

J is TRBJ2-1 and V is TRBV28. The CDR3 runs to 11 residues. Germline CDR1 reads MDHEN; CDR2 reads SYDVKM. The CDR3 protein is CASSLSGEQFF.

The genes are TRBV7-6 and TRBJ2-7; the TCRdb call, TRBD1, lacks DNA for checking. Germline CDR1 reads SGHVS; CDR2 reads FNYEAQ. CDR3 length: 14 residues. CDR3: CASSFLVTGDEQYF. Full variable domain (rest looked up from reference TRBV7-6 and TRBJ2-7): GAGVSQSPRYKVTKRGQDVALRCDPISGHVSLYWYRQALGQGPEFLTYFNYEAQQDKSGLPNDRFSAERPEGSISTLTIQRTEQRDSAMYRCASSFLVTGDEQYFGPGTRLTVT.

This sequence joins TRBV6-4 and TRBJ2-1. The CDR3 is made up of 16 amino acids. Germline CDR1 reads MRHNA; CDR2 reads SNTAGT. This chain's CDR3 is CASSDSTTGSYNEQFF.

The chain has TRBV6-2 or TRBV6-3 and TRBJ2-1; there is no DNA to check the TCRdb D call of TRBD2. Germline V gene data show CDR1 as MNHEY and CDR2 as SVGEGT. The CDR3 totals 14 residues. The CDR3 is CASSLAGGYNEQFF.

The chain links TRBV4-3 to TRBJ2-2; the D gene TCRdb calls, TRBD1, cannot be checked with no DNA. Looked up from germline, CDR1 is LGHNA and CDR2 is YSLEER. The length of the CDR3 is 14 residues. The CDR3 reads CASSLDKNTGELFF.

CDR3 residues: CSARGPRGSYEQYF. This chain uses TRBV20-1 with TRBJ2-7; TCRdb's D call, TRBD1, is unchecked because there is no DNA. There are 14 residues in the CDR3. Per the germline V gene, CDR1 is DFQATT and CDR2 is SNEGSKA (reference sequence).